This entry describes one TCR beta chain. Its target is not known. Trimming took 1 base from V and 1 from J; bases not matched to a gene: 6. The CDR3 runs to 17 residues. The germline gives CDR1 SSHAT, CDR2 FNYEAQ (reference sequence). The data were taken from a study of cytomegalovirus exposure and HLA in healthy donors. In the PCR, 60 Vbeta and 13 Jbeta primers were used. Libraries were prepared by immunoSEQ multiplex PCR; TCRdb keeps only in-frame clonotypes and omits some of them. The sample consists of more than 150,000 clones, 81% of them appearing once. Whole-study findings and limits: In a later analysis, HLA-associated TCR beta chains were more clonally expanded than equally common others.

This chain joins TRBV7-7 and TRBJ2-2, with 7 bases lining up with TRBD1. The receptor was derived from a man in his fifties or sixties in good health and CMV-seronegative. Sequenced material: PBMCs. The CDR3 loop reads CASSLEIDRVNTGELFF. CDR3 coding DNA: TGTGCCAGCAGCTTAGAAATTGACAGGGTGAACACCGGGGAGCTGTTTTTT.